Shown below are 18 T cell receptor beta chains from a single sample sequenced in a study of T cells in Graves' hyperthyroidism and ophthalmopathy. The TCR beta CDR3 regions underwent amplification using RNA transcripts as the source. The study used the HTBI primer set for a first-round RT-PCR of the TCR CDR3. Using its own MiXCR run on the multiplex PCR reads, TCRdb lists one record per CDR3 protein. The profile covers about 520,000 distinct CDR3 sequences, with about 24% appearing a single time and roughly 10% taken by the ten largest. Sequences were obtained from blood. These receptors were obtained from a woman aged 30 to 39 with Graves' ophthalmopathy.

Ten or more counts support this clonotype. This chain uses TRBV6-5 with TRBJ1-1, with D maybe TRBD1 (6 bases). CDR1 MNHEY and CDR2 SVGAGI come from the germline V gene. The CDR3 consists of 15 residues. Trimming cost V 0 bases and J 3 bases, with 11 bases left between them. CDR3 region: CASSYSKQGHTEAFF. The CDR3 region has the DNA TGTGCCAGCAGTTACTCGAAACAGGGACACACTGAAGCTTTCTTT.

The genes are TRBV6-5 and TRBJ2-7, with 7 bases matching TRBD1. Losses at the gene ends were 2 bases for V and 2 bases for J; bases not matched to a gene: 12. The germline CDR1 and CDR2 sequences are MNHEY and SVGAGI. The CDR3 spans 17 residues. CDR3 sequence (DNA): TGTGCCAGCAGTTACAGGGCTCCGGGGCAGGGGGCCTACGAGCAGTACTTC. It is translated as CASSYRAPGQGAYEQYF.

In this sample, this clonotype turned up many times. This chain joins TRBV12-3 or TRBV12-4 and TRBJ1-5; D is uncertain. The V and J ends lost 6 bases and 4 bases respectively, with 13 bases between them. This CDR3 contains 14 residues. CDR3 amino acids: CASSHSFGNQPQHF. DNA of the CDR3: TGTGCCAGCAGCCACTCTTTTGGGAATCAGCCCCAGCATTTT.

The chain has TRBV15 and TRBJ2-5, with TRBD2 matching over 9 bases. V was pared by 1 base and J by 5 bases, with 5 bases of the junction left unmatched. Germline V gene sequence: CDR1 LNHNV, CDR2 YYDKDF (reference sequence). CDR3 size: 15 residues. CDR3 protein: CATSRGGGGLETQYF. The CDR3 nucleotides are TGTGCCACCAGCAGAGGCGGGGGGGGCTTGGAGACCCAGTACTTC. The entire variable domain, with the rest obtained from reference TRBV15 and TRBJ2-5, is as follows: DAMVIQNPRYQVTQFGKPVTLSCSQTLNHNVMYWYQQKSSQAPKLLFHYYDKDFNNEADTPDNFQSRRPNTSFCFLDIRSPGLGDTAMYLCATSRGGGGLETQYFGPGTRLLVL.

CDR3 nucleotide sequence: TGTGCCAGCAGCCAAGGGTCCCCAAGTAGCCCGAACACTGAAGCTTTCTTT. Its translation: CASSQGSPSSPNTEAFF. The chain has TRBV3-1 and TRBJ1-1, with D hard to call. Germline values: CDR1 LGHDT, CDR2 YNNKEL (reference sequence). CDR3 length: 17 residues. V was pared by 1 base and J by 1 base, with 16 bases between.

The table lists this clonotype with many counts. V gene TRBV27 combines with J gene TRBJ1-3; D call uncertain. Trimming pared 5 bases from V and 4 bases from J, leaving 12 bases between. The CDR3 consists of 14 residues. Looked up from germline, CDR1 is MNHEY and CDR2 is SMNVEV (reference sequence). CDR3 sequence: CASSPTMSGNTIYF. CDR3 in DNA: TGTGCCAGCAGTCCCACTATGTCCGGAAACACCATATATTTT.

This clonotype was counted many times. The rearrangement uses TRBV19 and TRBJ1-2; TRBD1 is a possible D gene (6 bases). Germline CDR1 is LNHDA and CDR2 is SQIVND (reference sequence). The CDR3 length is 14 residues. Trimming took off 7 bases at V and 3 bases at J, with 15 bases between the two ends. In DNA, the CDR3 is TGTGCCAGTACCACCGGACAGACACACTATGGCTACACCTTC. It yields the protein CASTTGQTHYGYTF.

Concerning this clonotype: This may come from a read error, since a much larger clone is one base off. The chain links TRBV20-1 to TRBJ2-5, with 11 bases matching TRBD2. The CDR3 length is 13 residues. The germline CDR1 and CDR2 sequences are DFQATT and SNEGSKA (reference sequence). CDR3 amino acids: CSAHSGGAETRYF. The CDR3 nucleotides are TGCAGTGCCCATAGCGGGGGGGCGGAGACCCGGTACTTC.

At least ten counts were recorded for this clonotype. The gene calls are TRBV28 and TRBJ1-2; TRBD1 might be the D (6 bases). The CDR3 contains 14 residues. Looked up from germline, CDR1 is MDHEN and CDR2 is SYDVKM. Trimming took off 3 bases at V and 6 bases at J, with 14 bases between the two ends. The DNA of the CDR3 is TGTGCCAGCAGTTTTGCGGACAGACCCCATGGCTACACCTTC. Amino acid sequence: CASSFADRPHGYTF.

This clonotype was recorded many times. CDR3 nucleotides: TGCAGCTCGGGACAGGGGGGCGCTTTCTTT. This translates into CSSGQGGAFF. V is TRBV29-1 and J is TRBJ1-1; 11 bases fit TRBD1. Looked up from germline, CDR1 is SQVTM and CDR2 is ANQGSEA. The ends lost 8 bases at V and 11 bases at J; junction bases unmatched: 4. The CDR3 totals 10 residues.

This clonotype was counted ten times or more. The chain carries TRBV12-3 or TRBV12-4 and TRBJ2-7, with 7 bases identical to TRBD1. Trimming at V came to 5 bases and at J to 3 bases, leaving 7 bases not matched to a gene. CDR3 size: 14 residues. The DNA for the CDR3 is TGTGCCAGCAGTCCCCGGGACAGAATCTACGAGCAGTACTTC. It translates to CASSPRDRIYEQYF.

Remarks on this clonotype: A much larger clone sits a single nucleotide away, making a read error possible. CDR3 nucleotide sequence: TGTGCCACTTTGGACAGCGCACGCGAGCAGTACTTC. Translating gives CATLDSAREQYF. This chain connects TRBV25-1 to TRBJ2-7, with TRBD1 as a possible D gene (6 bases). The CDR3 runs to 12 residues. Per germline, CDR1 MGHDK and CDR2 SYGVNS. Trimming took off 10 bases at V and 6 bases at J, with 16 bases between the two ends.

The chain recombines TRBV19 with TRBJ2-7; 9 nucleotides match TRBD1. Germline loops: CDR1 LNHDA, CDR2 SQIVND (reference sequence). CDR3 size: 15 residues. With V trimmed by 0 bases and J by 3 bases, 3 bases remained unmatched. CDR3 in DNA: TGTGCCAGTAGTATAGAGGACAGGGGATTCTACGAGCAGTACTTC. Protein sequence: CASSIEDRGFYEQYF.

This clonotype was observed a handful of times. V and J are TRBV2 and TRBJ2-2; no clear D gene. V dropped 8 bases and J dropped 4 bases, with 11 bases sitting between them. The germline CDR1 and CDR2 sequences are SNHLY and FYNNEI. CDR3 length: 13 residues. Written as DNA, the CDR3 is TGTGCCAGCGGTTTTCTGGGCACCGGGGAGCTGTTTTTT. Its translation is CASGFLGTGELFF.

The J gene is TRBJ2-2, the V gene TRBV7-2, with a tentative D call TRBD1 (5 bases). Deletions cut 1 base from V and 12 bases from J, with 12 bases between. Germline V lookup: CDR1 SGHTA, CDR2 FQGNSA. The CDR3 totals 13 residues. The CDR3 sequence: CASSLEGALKLFF. CDR3 coding DNA: TGTGCCAGCAGCTTAGAAGGGGCTCTGAAGCTGTTTTTT.

This clonotype was seen only a few times. The CDR3, as DNA: TGTGCCAGCAGTTACGGGTTGGCGGGGGCCACCGGGGAGCTGTTTTTT. It translates to CASSYGLAGATGELFF. The chain couples TRBV6-5 to TRBJ2-2; tentatively, D is TRBD2 (7 bases). This CDR3 comprises 16 residues. V was pared by 2 bases and J by 4 bases, with 14 bases between. The germline V gene encodes CDR1 MNHEY and CDR2 SVGAGI.

This clonotype was seen many times. This chain joins TRBV18 and TRBJ1-5; unclear D gene. CDR3 length: 14 residues. CDR1 and CDR2 from the germline V gene are KGHSH and LQKENI. V shed 3 bases and J shed 1 base, with 7 bases lying between them. Written as DNA, the CDR3 is TGTGCCAGCTCACCTATTTCCAGCAATCAGCCCCAGCATTTT. Protein product: CASSPISSNQPQHF.

The chain couples TRBV20-1 to TRBJ2-5; D is possibly TRBD2 (6 bases). Germline V lookup: CDR1 DFQATT, CDR2 SNEGSKA (reference sequence). The CDR3 loop spans 13 amino acids. This CDR3 is CSPTREVGETQYF. The CDR3 DNA reads TGCTCCCCTACCAGGGAGGTCGGGGAGACCCAGTACTTC.